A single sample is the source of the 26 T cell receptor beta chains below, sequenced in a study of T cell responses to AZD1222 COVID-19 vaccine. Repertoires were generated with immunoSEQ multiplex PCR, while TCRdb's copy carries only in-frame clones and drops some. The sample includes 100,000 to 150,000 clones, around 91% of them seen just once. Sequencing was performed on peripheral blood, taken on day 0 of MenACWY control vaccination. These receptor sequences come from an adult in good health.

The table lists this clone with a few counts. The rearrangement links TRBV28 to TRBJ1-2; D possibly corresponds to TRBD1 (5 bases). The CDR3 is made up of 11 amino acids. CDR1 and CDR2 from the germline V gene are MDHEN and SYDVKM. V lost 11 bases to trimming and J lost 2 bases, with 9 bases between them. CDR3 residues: CAHEGNYGYTF. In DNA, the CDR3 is TGTGCCCACGAGGGGAACTATGGCTACACCTTC.

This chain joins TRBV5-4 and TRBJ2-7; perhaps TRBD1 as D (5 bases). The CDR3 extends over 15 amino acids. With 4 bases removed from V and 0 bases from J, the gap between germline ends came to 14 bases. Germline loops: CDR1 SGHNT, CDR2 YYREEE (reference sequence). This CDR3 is CASSPTGRNSYEQYF. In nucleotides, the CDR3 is TGTGCCAGCAGCCCAACAGGACGGAACTCCTACGAGCAGTACTTC.

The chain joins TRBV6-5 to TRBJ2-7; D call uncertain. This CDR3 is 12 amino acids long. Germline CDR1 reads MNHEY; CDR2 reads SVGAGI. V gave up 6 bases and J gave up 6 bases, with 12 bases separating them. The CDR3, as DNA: TGTGCCAGCAGGTCCAACGGCGGCGAGCAGTACTTC. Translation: CASRSNGGEQYF.

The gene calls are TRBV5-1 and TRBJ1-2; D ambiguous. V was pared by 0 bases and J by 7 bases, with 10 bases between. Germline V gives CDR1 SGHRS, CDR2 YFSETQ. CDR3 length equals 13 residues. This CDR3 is CASSLEAGGGYTF. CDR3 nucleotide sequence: TGCGCCAGCAGCTTGGAGGCAGGAGGTGGCTACACCTTC.

DNA of the CDR3: TGTGCCAGCAGCCCAATACCGGACAGGGGGAACACTGAAGCTTTCTTT. Protein product: CASSPIPDRGNTEAFF. V usage is TRBV11-1 and J usage is TRBJ1-1; 9 bases map to TRBD1. Germline V gene sequence: CDR1 SGHAT, CDR2 FQDESV (reference sequence). The CDR3 extends over 16 amino acids. V was pared by 5 bases and J by 1 base, with 8 bases of the junction left unmatched.

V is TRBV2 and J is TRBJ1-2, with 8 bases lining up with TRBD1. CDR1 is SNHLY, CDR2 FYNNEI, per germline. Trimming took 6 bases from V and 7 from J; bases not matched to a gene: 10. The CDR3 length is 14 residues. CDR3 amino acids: CASSAKDRVGGYTF. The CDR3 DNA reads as TGTGCCAGCAGCGCAAAGGACAGGGTCGGTGGCTACACCTTC.

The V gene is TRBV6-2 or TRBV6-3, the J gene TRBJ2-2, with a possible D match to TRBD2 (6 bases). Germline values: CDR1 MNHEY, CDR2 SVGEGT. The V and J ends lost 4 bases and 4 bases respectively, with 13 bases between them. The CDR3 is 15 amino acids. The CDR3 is CASSLILGGTGELFF. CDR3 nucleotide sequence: TGTGCCAGCAGTTTAATCCTCGGGGGCACCGGGGAGCTGTTTTTT.

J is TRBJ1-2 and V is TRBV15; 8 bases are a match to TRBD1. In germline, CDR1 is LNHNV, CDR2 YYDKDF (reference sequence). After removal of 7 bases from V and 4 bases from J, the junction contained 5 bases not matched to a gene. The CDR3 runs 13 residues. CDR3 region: CATTPTGGYGYTF. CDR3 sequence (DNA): TGTGCCACCACCCCCACAGGGGGCTATGGCTACACCTTC.

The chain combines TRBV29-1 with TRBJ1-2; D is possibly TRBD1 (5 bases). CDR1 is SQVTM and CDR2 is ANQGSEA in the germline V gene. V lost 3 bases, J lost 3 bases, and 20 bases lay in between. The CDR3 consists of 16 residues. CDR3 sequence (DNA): TGCAGCGTTGAGGTATTGCGGGACCGCAGTTACTATGGCTACACCTTC. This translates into CSVEVLRDRSYYGYTF.

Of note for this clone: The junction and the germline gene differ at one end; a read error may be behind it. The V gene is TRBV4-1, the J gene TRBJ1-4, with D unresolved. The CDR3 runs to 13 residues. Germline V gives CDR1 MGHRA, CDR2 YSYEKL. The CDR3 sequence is CARSQPWGEKLFF. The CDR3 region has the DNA TGCGCCCGCAGCCAACCCTGGGGTGAAAAACTGTTTTTT.

The CDR3 sequence is CASSQDPHAQTYTF. The CDR3 bases are TGTGCCAGCAGCCAAGACCCCCATGCGCAAACTTACACCTTC. V and J are TRBV4-2 and TRBJ1-2; D unclear. Germline CDR1 and CDR2: LGHNA and YNFKEQ. V lost 0 bases and J lost 11, with 16 bases in between. This CDR3 comprises 14 residues.

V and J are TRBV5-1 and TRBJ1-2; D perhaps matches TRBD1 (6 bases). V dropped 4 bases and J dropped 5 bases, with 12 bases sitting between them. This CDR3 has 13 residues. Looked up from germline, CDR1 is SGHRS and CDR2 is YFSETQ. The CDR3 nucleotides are TGCGCCAGCAGCCCGGACAGCAGTTATGGCTACACCTTC. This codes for CASSPDSSYGYTF.

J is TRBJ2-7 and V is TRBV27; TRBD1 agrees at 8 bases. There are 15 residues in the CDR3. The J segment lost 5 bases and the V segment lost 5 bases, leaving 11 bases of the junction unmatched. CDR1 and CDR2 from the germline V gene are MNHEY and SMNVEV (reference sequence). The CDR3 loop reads CASSARQGRSHEQYF. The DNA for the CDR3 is TGTGCCAGCAGTGCACGACAGGGGAGGAGTCACGAGCAGTACTTC.

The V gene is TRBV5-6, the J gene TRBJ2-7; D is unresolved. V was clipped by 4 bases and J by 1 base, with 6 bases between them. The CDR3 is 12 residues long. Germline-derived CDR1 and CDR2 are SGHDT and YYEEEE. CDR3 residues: CASSQHSYEQYF. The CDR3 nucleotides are TGTGCCAGCAGCCAGCATTCCTACGAGCAGTACTTC.

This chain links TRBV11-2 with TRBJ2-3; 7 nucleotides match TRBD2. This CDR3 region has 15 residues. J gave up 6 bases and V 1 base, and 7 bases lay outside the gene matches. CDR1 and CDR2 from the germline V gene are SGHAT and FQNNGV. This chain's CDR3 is CASSLVGGSTDTQYF. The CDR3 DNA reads TGTGCCAGCAGCTTAGTCGGCGGGAGTACCGATACGCAGTATTTT.

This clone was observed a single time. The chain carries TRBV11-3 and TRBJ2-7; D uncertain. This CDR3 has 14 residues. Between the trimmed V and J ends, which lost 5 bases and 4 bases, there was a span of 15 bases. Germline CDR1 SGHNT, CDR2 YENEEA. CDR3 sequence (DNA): TGTGCCAGCAGCCCCCCGCCCATGGGGTACGAGCAGTACGTC. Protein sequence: CASSPPPMGYEQYV.

The CDR3 nucleotides read TGTGCCTGGAGTGTTAGGTCGGGAGGGTCCTTATACGAGCAGTACTTC. Protein: CAWSVRSGGSLYEQYF. The genes are TRBV30 and TRBJ2-7, with 8 nucleotides matching TRBD2. This CDR3 is 16 amino acids long. Per the germline V gene, CDR1 is GTSNPN and CDR2 is SVGIG (reference sequence). Germline trimming cut 0 bases from V and 4 bases from J; bases unmatched to any gene: 11.

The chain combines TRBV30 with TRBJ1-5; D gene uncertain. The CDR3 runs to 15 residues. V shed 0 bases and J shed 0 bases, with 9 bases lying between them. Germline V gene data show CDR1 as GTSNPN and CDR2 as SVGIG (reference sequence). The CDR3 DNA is TGTGCCTGGAGTGTAGGCAGATCTAGCAATCAGCCCCAGCATTTT. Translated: CAWSVGRSSNQPQHF.

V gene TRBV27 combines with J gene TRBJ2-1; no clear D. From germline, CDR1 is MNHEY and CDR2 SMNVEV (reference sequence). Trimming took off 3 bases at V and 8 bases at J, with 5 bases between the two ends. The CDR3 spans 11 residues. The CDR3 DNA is TGTGCCAGCAGTTTCAGAGATGAGCAGTTCTTC. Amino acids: CASSFRDEQFF.

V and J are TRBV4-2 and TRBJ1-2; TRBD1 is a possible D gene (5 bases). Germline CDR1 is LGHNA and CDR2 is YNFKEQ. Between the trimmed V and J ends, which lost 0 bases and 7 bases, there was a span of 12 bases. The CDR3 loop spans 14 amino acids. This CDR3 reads CASSQEAQGGGYTF. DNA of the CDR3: TGTGCCAGCAGCCAAGAGGCCCAGGGAGGTGGCTACACCTTC.

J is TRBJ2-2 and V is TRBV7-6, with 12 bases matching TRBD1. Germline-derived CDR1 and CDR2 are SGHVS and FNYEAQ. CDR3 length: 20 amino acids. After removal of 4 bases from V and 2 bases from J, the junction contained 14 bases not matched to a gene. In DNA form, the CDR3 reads TGTGCCAGCAGCTCCCAGCGGGACAGGGGGCTGGGGCCAAACACCGGGGAGCTGTTTTTT. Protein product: CASSSQRDRGLGPNTGELFF.

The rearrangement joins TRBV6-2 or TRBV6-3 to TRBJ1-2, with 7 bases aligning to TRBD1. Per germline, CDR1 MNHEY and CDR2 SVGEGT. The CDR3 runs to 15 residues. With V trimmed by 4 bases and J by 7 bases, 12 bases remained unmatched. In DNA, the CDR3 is TGTGCCAGCAGTTCGCACCCGGACAGGAGGGCTGGCTACACCTTC. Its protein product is CASSSHPDRRAGYTF.

The CDR3 reads CASSPSGTSSSYEQYF. The CDR3 nucleotides read TGTGCCAGCTCACCATCCGGGACTAGCAGCTCCTACGAGCAGTACTTC. V usage is TRBV18 and J usage is TRBJ2-7; 9 bases fit TRBD2. The CDR3 totals 16 residues. V gave up 2 bases and J gave up 0 bases; unmatched junction bases: 5. The germline CDR1 and CDR2 sequences are KGHSH and LQKENI.

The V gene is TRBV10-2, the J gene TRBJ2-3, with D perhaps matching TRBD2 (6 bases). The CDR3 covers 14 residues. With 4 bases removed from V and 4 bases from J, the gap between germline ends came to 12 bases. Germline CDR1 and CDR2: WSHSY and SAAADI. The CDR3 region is CASSGASVADTQYF. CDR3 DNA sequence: TGCGCCAGCAGTGGGGCTAGCGTCGCAGATACGCAGTATTTT.

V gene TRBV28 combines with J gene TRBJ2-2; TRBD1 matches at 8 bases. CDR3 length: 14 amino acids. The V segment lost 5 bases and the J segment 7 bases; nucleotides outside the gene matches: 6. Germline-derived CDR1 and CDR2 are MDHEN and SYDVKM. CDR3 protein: CASSRARGLGELFF. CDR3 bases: TGTGCCAGCAGTCGCGCCAGGGGGCTCGGGGAGCTGTTTTTT.

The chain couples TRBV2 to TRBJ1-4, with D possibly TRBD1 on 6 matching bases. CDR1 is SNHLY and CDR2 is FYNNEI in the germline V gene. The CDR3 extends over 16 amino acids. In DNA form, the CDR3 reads TGTGCGAGCGAGCCAGGGGAGTGGGGTGCTAATGAAAAACTGTTTTTT. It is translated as CASEPGEWGANEKLFF.